The 2 T cell receptor beta chains listed next were all sequenced from one sample in a study of cytomegalovirus exposure and HLA in healthy donors listed by TCRdb under 2017. Library construction relied on the immunoSEQ multiplex PCR assay. TCRdb re-hosts the immuneACCESS table, in-frame sequences only. Its copies lack some clones; in the studies checked, an unresolved V gene accounts for under half of them, and the cause for the rest is not known. This sample comprises 95,000 to 150,000 clones, 70% to 90% of them detected only once. Nearly 6.5% of the sample is held by the ten biggest clonotypes. Sequences were obtained from PBMCs. The receptors were sampled from a woman aged 18-29 years in good health and CMV-seropositive.

This chain uses TRBV11-3 with TRBJ2-3, with D possibly TRBD1 on 5 matching bases. The V gene lost 1 base and the J gene lost 7 bases, with 15 bases spanning the gap. Germline V CDR1 and CDR2: SGHNT, YENEEA. The CDR3 consists of 15 residues. The CDR3 loop is CASSLAGQGVNTQYF. The DNA for the CDR3 is TGTGCCAGCAGCTTAGCCGGGCAGGGTGTGAATACGCAGTATTTT.

This sequence joins TRBV2 and TRBJ2-5; D is perhaps TRBD1 (6 bases). The CDR3 has 16 amino acids. With 3 bases removed from V and 1 base from J, the gap between germline ends came to 15 bases. Germline CDR1 is SNHLY and CDR2 is FYNNEI. Here the CDR3 DNA reads TGTGCCAGCAGTGATCCAGCCGAGACAGGCCAAGAGACCCAGTACTTC. This encodes CASSDPAETGQETQYF.